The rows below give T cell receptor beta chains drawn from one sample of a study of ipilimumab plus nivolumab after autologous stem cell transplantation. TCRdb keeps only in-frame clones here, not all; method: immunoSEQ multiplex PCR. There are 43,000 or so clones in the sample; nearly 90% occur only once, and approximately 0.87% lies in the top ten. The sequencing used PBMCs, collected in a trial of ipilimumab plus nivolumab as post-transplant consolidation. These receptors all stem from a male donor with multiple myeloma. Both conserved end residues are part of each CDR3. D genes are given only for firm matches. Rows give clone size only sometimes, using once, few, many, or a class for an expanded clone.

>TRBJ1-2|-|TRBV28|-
TGTGCCAGCAGTTTTGCGGCCAATGACTATGGCTACACCTTC
CASSFAANDYGYTF
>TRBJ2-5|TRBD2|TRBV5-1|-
TGCGCCAGCAGCGTGGGACTAGCCCCGGAGACCCAGTACTTC
CASSVGLAPETQYF
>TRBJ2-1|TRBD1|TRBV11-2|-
TGTGCCAGCAGCCGAAGAGGACAGGGATCCTACAATGAGCAGTTCTTC
CASSRRGQGSYNEQFF
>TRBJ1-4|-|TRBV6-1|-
TGTGCCAGCACCTTCGGGGGGGGAAGCTGGGAAAAACTGTTTTTT
CASTFGGGSWEKLFF
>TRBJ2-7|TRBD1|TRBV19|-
TGTGCCAGTAGTATTAGGACAGGGGGCAGCTACGAGCAGTACTTC
CASSIRTGGSYEQYF
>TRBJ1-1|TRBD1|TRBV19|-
TGTGCCAGTAATTACAGGGGGAACACTGAAGCTTTCTTT
CASNYRGNTEAFF
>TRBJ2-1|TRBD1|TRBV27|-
TGTGCCAGCAGTTTCCGGGACAGGGCGAAAAATGAGCAGTTCTTC
CASSFRDRAKNEQFF
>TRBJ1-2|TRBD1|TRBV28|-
TGTGCCAGCAGTCTCCAAGGACAGGGGAAAATCGATGGCTACACCTTC
CASSLQGQGKIDGYTF
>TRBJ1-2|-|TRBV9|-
TGTGCCAGCGGGGGTCCATCCAATTATGGCTACACCTTC
CASGGPSNYGYTF
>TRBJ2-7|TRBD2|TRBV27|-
TGTGCCAGCAGAGGACTTGTAGCGGGGGCCTACGAGCAGTACTTC
CASRGLVAGAYEQYF
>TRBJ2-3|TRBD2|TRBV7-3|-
TGTGCCAGCAGCTTCGGGACTAGCGGTGGCACAGATACGCAGTATTTT
CASSFGTSGGTDTQYF
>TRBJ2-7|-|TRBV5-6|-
TGTGCCAGCAGCCACAAGGTGGGTAATTCCTACGAGCAGTACTTC
CASSHKVGNSYEQYF
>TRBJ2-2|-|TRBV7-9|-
TGTGCCAGCAGCCCCAGGGAGCCCGGGGAGCTGTTTTTT
CASSPREPGELFF
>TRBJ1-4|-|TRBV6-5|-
TGTGCCAGTTCTCGGTCTAGAGCAACTAATGAAAAACTGTTTTTT
CASSRSRATNEKLFF
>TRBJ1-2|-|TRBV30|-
TGTGCCTGGAGTCCGACGGGCTGGTATGGCTACACCTTC
CAWSPTGWYGYTF
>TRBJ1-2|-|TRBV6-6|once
TGTGCCAGCAGTTCCCTCGGGGGCAGGGGTTTCTATGGCTACACCTTC
CASSSLGGRGFYGYTF
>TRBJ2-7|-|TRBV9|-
TGTGCCAGCAGCGTAGCTGCCCTCACCGAGCAGTACTTC
CASSVAALTEQYF
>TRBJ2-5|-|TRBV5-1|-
TGCGCCAGCAGCCCACAAGGGACCGTCGAGGAGACCCAGTACTTC
CASSPQGTVEETQYF
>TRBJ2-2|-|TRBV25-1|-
TGTGCCAGCAGTCCCTGGGGCAGGGGCGGGGCCGGGGAGCTGTTTTTT
CASSPWGRGGAGELFF
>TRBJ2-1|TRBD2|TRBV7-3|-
TGTGCCAGCAGCTTAAAGGCGGGGGGCAATGAGCAGTTCTTC
CASSLKAGGNEQFF
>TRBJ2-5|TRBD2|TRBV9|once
TGTGCCAGCAGCGGCCCTAGCGGGGGACAAGAGACCCAGTACTTC
CASSGPSGGQETQYF
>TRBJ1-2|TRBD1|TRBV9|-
TGTGCCAGCAGAGAGGGACAGGGAGGCGGCTACACCTTC
CASREGQGGGYTF
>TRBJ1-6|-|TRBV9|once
TGTGCCAGCAGCGGACAGGTGAATAATTCACCCCTCCACTTT
CASSGQVNNSPLHF